Sequencing of this T cell receptor (beta chain) was carried out in a study of cytomegalovirus exposure and HLA in healthy donors. Study in general: Within the Caucasian-associated ancestry cluster were around four fifths of the roughly 400 genotyped donors. Notes on the study in general: Per a later analysis, about 18,000 TCR beta sequences showed association with HLA alleles at 0.05 false discovery rate.

For this clone: Antigen: not known.

13 Jbeta primers and 60 Vbeta primers were used for the PCR. The method was immunoSEQ multiplex PCR; TCRdb's version includes in-frame clones alone and lacks a portion of them. Here the sample spans approximately 160,000 clones, roughly 76% being singletons. This clonotype originated in a human donor in good health. Sample: PBMCs.

This chain's CDR3 is CASSQEPGLPPTFTQYF. CDR3 DNA sequence: TGTGCCAGCAGCCAAGAACCGGGACTCCCTCCCACGTTTACGCAGTATTTT. The rearrangement joins TRBV14 to TRBJ2-3; tentative D call: TRBD2 (6 bases). The CDR3 contains 17 residues. Trimming took 0 bases from V and 8 from J, leaving 21 bases between them. CDR1 SGHDN and CDR2 FVKESK come from the germline V gene.